The sequence of this T cell receptor (beta chain) was determined in a study of T-cell memory formation after mild COVID-19. From 5'RACE with constant-segment primers came TCR alpha and TCR beta cDNA libraries that carried sample barcodes and UMIs. MiXCR, run by TCRdb on the 5' RACE reads, gives a single entry per CDR3 protein. Among approximately 250,000 distinct CDR3 sequences listed, 15% to 20% were seen once. In the case of this clonotype: Its antigen remains unidentified.

The study's findings and limits: Clones contracting across day 15 to 85 had a balanced CD4/CD8 profile; later expanding clones leaned CD4+. Confirmation of SARS-CoV-2 specificity was lacking for second-wave clones peaking day 37.

There are 13 residues in the CDR3. V trimming: 5 bases; J trimming: 5 bases; junction bases outside the gene matches: 2. Germline CDR1 and CDR2: SGHTA and FQGNSA. The chain is built from TRBV7-2 and TRBJ1-4, with TRBD1 matching over 7 bases. This clonotype originated in a man between 18 and 35 years old who had mild COVID-19 (a few samples of this study predate the infection). Cell type and time point are not known. Sequencing was done on a sample of PBMCs or a T cell subset sorted from them (not recorded which). CDR3 residues: CASSQGVNEKLFF. CDR3 coding DNA: TGTGCCAGCAGCCAGGGGGTGAATGAAAAACTGTTTTTT.